The 11 T cell receptor beta chains in this list originate from one sample, sequenced in a study of Tregs in tolerant kidney transplant recipients. The nonmyeloablative bone marrow transplants came from related graft donors, with transient mixed chimerism. TCRdb keeps only in-frame clones here, not all; method: immunoSEQ multiplex PCR. The sample includes more than 70,000 clones, more than 85% of them seen just once. The sample was CD4+ T cells from blood (PBMCs), taken 24 months after the transplant. The source is a human patient who received a combined kidney and bone marrow transplant. Some of these T cells may belong to the graft donor.

This chain joins TRBV5-1 and TRBJ2-7; TRBD1 is a possible D gene (6 bases). The CDR3 is made up of 15 amino acids. Trimming took off 1 base at V and 3 bases at J, with 14 bases between the two ends. Germline V gene data show CDR1 as SGHRS and CDR2 as YFSETQ. The CDR3 region has the DNA TGCGCCAGCAGCTTGACACCGGGACAACACTACGAGCAGTACTTC. Its translation is CASSLTPGQHYEQYF.

This clone was observed a single time. The gene calls are TRBV4-1 and TRBJ2-4; 7 positions match TRBD1. The length of the CDR3 is 12 residues. CDR1 and CDR2 (germline): MGHRA, YSYEKL. Trimming at V came to 3 bases and at J to 10 bases, leaving 3 bases not matched to a gene. The CDR3 sequence is CASSHLQGIQYF. The DNA for the CDR3 is TGCGCCAGCAGCCACTTACAGGGGATTCAGTACTTC.

The rearrangement links TRBV4-3 to TRBJ1-4; D is possibly TRBD1 (5 bases). V gave up 1 base and J gave up 8 bases, with 17 bases separating them. The CDR3 totals 16 residues. CDR1 is LGHNA and CDR2 is YSLEER in the germline V gene. The CDR3 here is CASSQGAYYGGEKLFF. The CDR3 DNA sequence: TGCGCCAGCAGCCAAGGAGCCTATTACGGGGGGGAAAAACTGTTTTTT.

The chain employs TRBV11-3 and TRBJ2-7; TRBD2 might be the D (6 bases). This CDR3 region has 14 residues. Germline CDR1 reads SGHNT; CDR2 reads YENEEA. The ends were cut back, 5 bases at V and 7 bases at J, with 18 bases in the middle. The DNA for the CDR3 is TGTGCCAGCAGCAAGGGACTTAACCGGGGGGAGCAGTACTTC. Translation: CASSKGLNRGEQYF.

This sequence joins TRBV11-2 and TRBJ2-1; 11 nucleotides match TRBD2. CDR3 length: 16 residues. J lost 6 bases, V lost 4 bases, and 8 bases had no gene match. Per germline, CDR1 SGHAT and CDR2 FQNNGV. The CDR3 DNA reads TGTGCCAGCAGCTCGGGACTAGCGGAGACTCGCAATGAGCAGTTCTTC. As protein: CASSSGLAETRNEQFF.

The CDR3 DNA follows: TGTGCCAGCAGCTTCAACTCCGGTTCAGAGACCCAGTACTTC. It translates to CASSFNSGSETQYF. The rearrangement uses TRBV11-2 and TRBJ2-5; D unclear. The CDR3 length is 14 residues. From germline, CDR1 is SGHAT and CDR2 FQNNGV. V lost 3 bases and J 4 bases, leaving 12 bases between the germline ends.

This clone was seen only once. In DNA form, the CDR3 reads TGTGCCAGCAGCCGAATTGCCGGGACAGGGTTATTGGTGCGGCAGTTCTTC. Residues: CASSRIAGTGLLVRQFF. The chain combines TRBV14 with TRBJ2-1; 9 nucleotides align to TRBD1. In germline, CDR1 is SGHDN, CDR2 FVKESK. The V gene end was trimmed by 4 bases and the J gene end by 12 bases; junction bases not matched to a gene: 19. CDR3 length equals 17 residues. Drawing the rest from reference TRBV14 and TRBJ2-1, the complete variable domain is EAGVTQFPSHSVIEKGQTVTLRCDPISGHDNLYWYRRVMGKEIKFLLHFVKESKQDESGMPNNRFLAERTGGTYSTLKVQPAELEDSGVYFCASSRIAGTGLLVRQFFGPGTRLTVL.

The chain combines TRBV11-2 with TRBJ2-3, with TRBD2 matching over 8 bases. In germline, CDR1 is SGHAT, CDR2 FQNNGV. This CDR3 has 19 amino acids. The J segment lost 2 bases and the V segment lost 2 bases, leaving 15 bases of the junction unmatched. The CDR3 sequence: CASSLRVGLAGTNTDTQYF. The CDR3 nucleotides are TGTGCCAGCAGCTTACGAGTAGGGCTAGCGGGTACAAACACAGATACGCAGTATTTT. Full variable domain (rest looked up from reference TRBV11-2 and TRBJ2-3): EAGVAQSPRYKIIEKRQSVAFWCNPISGHATLYWYQQILGQGPKLLIQFQNNGVVDDSQLPKDRFSAERLKGVDSTLKIQPAKLEDSAVYLCASSLRVGLAGTNTDTQYFGPGTRLTVL.

J is TRBJ2-7 and V is TRBV9, with a possible D match to TRBD2 (7 bases). V shed 7 bases and J shed 3 bases, with 14 bases lying between them. This CDR3 contains 13 residues. Germline CDR1 and CDR2: SGDLS and YYNGEE. CDR3 loop: CASGRGDFYEQYF. The CDR3 DNA reads TGTGCCAGCGGGAGGGGGGATTTCTACGAGCAGTACTTC. Drawing the rest from reference TRBV9 and TRBJ2-7, the complete variable domain is DSGVTQTPKHLITATGQRVTLRCSPRSGDLSVYWYQQSLDQGLQFLIQYYNGEERAKGNILERFSAQQFPDLHSELNLSSLELGDSALYFCASGRGDFYEQYFGPGTRLTVT.

This chain connects TRBV28 to TRBJ2-7; D may be TRBD1 (6 bases). V was trimmed by 7 bases and J by 3 bases, leaving 16 bases between them. Germline V gives CDR1 MDHEN, CDR2 SYDVKM. CDR3 length: 14 amino acids. The CDR3 DNA sequence: TGTGCCAGCACTCCAGTAACAGGGTTCTACGAGCAGTACTTC. Translation: CASTPVTGFYEQYF.

V gene TRBV29-1 combines with J gene TRBJ2-1; a possible D gene is TRBD2 (5 bases). CDR3 length: 13 amino acids. Germline CDR1 and CDR2: SQVTM and ANQGSEA. The V and J ends lost 6 bases and 4 bases respectively, with 13 bases between them. Written as DNA, the CDR3 is TGCAGCGTCGCAGCGGACCTATACAATGAGCAGTTCTTC. As protein: CSVAADLYNEQFF.